This T cell receptor beta chain was sequenced in a study of blood T cell repertoires in COVID-19. The protocol was immunoSEQ multiplex PCR, while the TCRdb copy is restricted to in-frame clones and leaves out a portion. The repertoire holds some 170,000 clones, 70% to 85% seen once, with 15% to 20% in the top ten. The germline gives CDR1 MDHEN, CDR2 SYDVKM. This CDR3 spans 12 amino acids. V lost 10 bases and J lost 4, with 11 bases in between. Those enrolled, adults aged roughly 18 to 100 years, came from around 25 US areas. V is TRBV28 and J is TRBJ1-3; D is unresolved. The TCR was taken from a woman between 50 and 59 years old who had recovered from COVID-19. Sample: PBMCs or T cells enriched from blood (not recorded which). CDR3 sequence reads: CATLPGGNTIYF. The CDR3 DNA reads TGTGCCACCCTCCCAGGCGGAAACACCATATATTTT.